The 17 T cell receptor beta chains listed next were all sequenced from one sample in a study of shared clonotypes between healthy human individuals. This table comes from immunoSEQ multiplex PCR, and its TCRdb copy is limited to in-frame clones, with some not included. The sample has about 2 million clones; about 94% are singletons. As defined, naive CD8 cells were CD45RO-negative and positively selected for CCR7, with terminally differentiated effector memory CD45RA+ cells excluded. Sequenced material: naive CD8+ T cells sorted from blood. These receptors came from a man between 18 and 29 years old in good health.

The chain uses TRBV5-6 and TRBJ2-3; D not certain. V lost 4 bases and J lost 5, with 17 bases in between. CDR1 is SGHDT, CDR2 YYEEEE, per germline. The CDR3 runs to 15 residues. The CDR3 loop reads CASSRLPDRGDTQYF. CDR3 bases: TGTGCCAGCAGCCGACTCCCAGATAGAGGAGATACGCAGTATTTT.

This sequence joins TRBV2 and TRBJ1-2; perhaps TRBD1 as D (5 bases). The CDR3 is 14 residues long. CDR1 and CDR2 from the germline V gene are SNHLY and FYNNEI. V was shortened by 2 bases and J by 6 bases, with 13 bases between the two germline ends. CDR3 sequence (DNA): TGTGCCAGCAGTGAACCCCCAGCGGGGGATGGCTACACCTTC. It yields the protein CASSEPPAGDGYTF.

This clone was recorded only once. V usage is TRBV6-5 and J usage is TRBJ2-1; TRBD1 matches at 8 bases. V lost 6 bases and J lost 2; bases outside the gene matches: 6. The germline V gene encodes CDR1 MNHEY and CDR2 SVGAGI. The CDR3 loop spans 15 amino acids. The CDR3 here is CASRLLTGAYNEQFF. The DNA for the CDR3 is TGTGCCAGCAGGCTCCTGACAGGGGCCTACAATGAGCAGTTCTTC.

The rearrangement joins TRBV27 to TRBJ1-2, with D perhaps TRBD1 (6 bases). The CDR3 has 14 amino acids. CDR1 and CDR2 from the germline V gene are MNHEY and SMNVEV (reference sequence). Trimming took off 1 base at V and 6 bases at J, with 12 bases between the two ends. The CDR3 DNA sequence: TGTGCCAGCAGTTTATTTCCGGGGGCGGATGGCTACACCTTC. It translates to CASSLFPGADGYTF.

V usage is TRBV28 and J usage is TRBJ2-7, with TRBD1 matching 8 bases. The CDR3 covers 15 residues. Germline V gene sequence: CDR1 MDHEN, CDR2 SYDVKM. V trimming: 3 bases; J trimming: 6 bases; junction bases outside the gene matches: 10. CDR3 bases: TGTGCCAGCAGTTTCCCACGACAGGGGTTATCCGAGCAGTACTTC. Amino acids: CASSFPRQGLSEQYF.

The chain employs TRBV30 and TRBJ2-1; 10 bases agree with TRBD2. V shed 2 bases and J 2 bases; nucleotides not matched to a gene: 6. This CDR3 is 16 amino acids long. Per the germline V gene, CDR1 is GTSNPN and CDR2 is SVGIG (reference sequence). The CDR3 DNA reads TGTGCCTGGAGTCCTCTAGCGGGAGTTCCCTACAATGAGCAGTTCTTC. Residues: CAWSPLAGVPYNEQFF.

Only one count was recorded for this clone. The V gene is TRBV2, the J gene TRBJ1-5; D may be TRBD1 (5 bases). The V gene lost 7 bases and the J gene lost 3 bases, with 25 bases spanning the gap. The CDR3 has 18 residues. Germline V CDR1 and CDR2: SNHLY, FYNNEI. The CDR3 DNA follows: TGTGCCAGCACCTTCTTTCCGGGGACGGACGGTGACAATCAGCCCCAGCATTTT. Protein sequence: CASTFFPGTDGDNQPQHF.

This clone was seen only once. The V gene is TRBV5-1, the J gene TRBJ1-1; TRBD1 agrees at 8 bases. This CDR3 spans 15 amino acids. V lost 4 bases and J lost 0; bases outside the gene matches: 5. Germline lookup yields CDR1 SGHRS and CDR2 YFSETQ. CDR3 DNA sequence: TGCGCCAGCAGCACCTGGGACAGGATGAACACTGAAGCTTTCTTT. Translated: CASSTWDRMNTEAFF.

The chain employs TRBV9 and TRBJ2-5; TRBD2 aligns across 7 bases. Germline V CDR1 and CDR2: SGDLS, YYNGEE. CDR3 length: 16 amino acids. V dropped 0 bases and J dropped 4; count of bases not matched to a gene: 9. The CDR3 nucleotides are TGTGCCAGCAGCGTAGGACTAGCTTCCGCGGGAGAGACCCAGTACTTC. Residues: CASSVGLASAGETQYF.

The CDR3 reads CASSSERGTYEQYF. DNA of the CDR3: TGTGCCAGCAGCTCCGAGCGGGGGACTTACGAGCAGTACTTC. The chain carries TRBV7-9 and TRBJ2-7, with 8 nucleotides matching TRBD2. Germline V gene lookup returns CDR1 SEHNR and CDR2 FQNEAQ (reference sequence). The length of the CDR3 is 14 residues. V shed 4 bases, J shed 4 bases, and the junction held 6 bases outside the gene matches.

This clone was seen once. The chain has TRBV5-1 and TRBJ1-1, with 7 bases that match TRBD1. Germline loops: CDR1 SGHRS, CDR2 YFSETQ. The ends lost 4 bases at V and 11 bases at J; junction bases unmatched: 8. The CDR3 runs 12 residues. CDR3 region: CASSGQEQGAFF. CDR3 sequence (DNA): TGCGCCAGCAGCGGACAGGAGCAGGGGGCTTTCTTT.

A single count supports this clone. The chain uses TRBV4-1 and TRBJ2-3; D remains unclear. This CDR3 comprises 14 residues. V lost 6 bases to trimming and J lost 4 bases, with 14 bases between them. CDR1 MGHRA and CDR2 YSYEKL come from the germline V gene. CDR3 sequence reads: CASSPSYRADTQYF. For the CDR3, the DNA is TGCGCCAGCAGTCCTAGTTATAGGGCAGATACGCAGTATTTT.

V usage is TRBV29-1 and J usage is TRBJ2-1, with 8 nucleotides matching TRBD1. Germline V gene lookup returns CDR1 SQVTM and CDR2 ANQGSEA. This CDR3 comprises 17 residues. After removal of 3 bases from V and 0 bases from J, the junction contained 10 bases not matched to a gene. Here the CDR3 reads CSVEGQVVQRSYNEQFF. In DNA form, the CDR3 reads TGCAGCGTTGAGGGACAGGTAGTCCAGCGCTCCTACAATGAGCAGTTCTTC.

This sequence joins TRBV4-2 and TRBJ1-2; 7 positions match TRBD1. Unmatched junction bases numbered 12, after V lost 4 bases and J lost 10 bases. This CDR3 comprises 14 residues. Germline V gene data show CDR1 as LGHNA and CDR2 as YNFKEQ. CDR3 loop: CASSRGTARAVYTF. CDR3 DNA sequence: TGTGCCAGCAGCCGAGGGACAGCCAGAGCGGTCTACACCTTC.

The V gene is TRBV5-1, the J gene TRBJ1-1; D not certain. In germline, CDR1 is SGHRS, CDR2 YFSETQ. The germline V and J ends were trimmed by 5 bases and 2 bases, with 10 bases remaining between them. The CDR3 extends over 13 amino acids. CDR3 nucleotides: TGCGCCAGCAGTGAGGAGGTCAACACTGAAGCTTTCTTT. Protein: CASSEEVNTEAFF.

As regards this clone: Other nucleotide sequences from this sample produce the same CDR3. V is TRBV27 and J is TRBJ1-5, with D perhaps matching TRBD1 (6 bases). The CDR3 is made up of 13 amino acids. CDR1 and CDR2 from the germline V gene are MNHEY and SMNVEV (reference sequence). Trimming removed 3 bases at V and 6 bases at J, with 9 bases between. CDR3 DNA: TGTGCCAGCAGTTTGGGGGGCAGTCAGCCCCAGCATTTT. This sequence encodes CASSLGGSQPQHF.

This chain joins TRBV6-1 and TRBJ1-1; TRBD1 aligns across 7 bases. The germline CDR1 and CDR2 sequences are MNHNS and SASEGT. V lost 5 bases and J lost 2; bases outside the gene matches: 2. The CDR3 contains 13 residues. The CDR3: CASSWDSNTEAFF. The CDR3 nucleotides read TGTGCCAGCAGTTGGGACAGTAACACTGAAGCTTTCTTT.